The 10 T cell receptor beta chains below were found in one sample sequenced in a study of blood T cell repertoires in COVID-19. Some clones are missing from TCRdb's copy, which holds only in-frame ones; the method was immunoSEQ multiplex PCR. The data contain 250,000 to 300,000 clones, about nine tenths of them singletons. Material for sequencing was PBMCs or T cells enriched from blood (not recorded which). The receptors were gathered from a woman between 40 and 55 years old who had recovered from COVID-19.

For this clone: Other nucleotide sequences in the sample specify the same CDR3. The genes are TRBV7-2 and TRBJ2-4; 9 bases match TRBD1. J lost 3 bases, V lost 3 bases, and 0 bases had no gene match. This CDR3 is 14 amino acids long. Germline CDR1 and CDR2: SGHTA and FQGNSA. CDR3 residues: CASSLGQGKNIQYF. In DNA form, the CDR3 reads TGTGCCAGCAGCTTGGGACAGGGCAAAAACATTCAGTACTTC.

The rearrangement links TRBV30 to TRBJ2-2; possible D gene TRBD2, 6 bases. There are 15 residues in the CDR3. Trimming cost V 1 base and J 4 bases, with 13 bases left between them. CDR1 GTSNPN and CDR2 SVGIG come from the germline V gene (reference sequence). CDR3 in DNA: TGTGCCTGGAGTGAACCGGGACTTACCACCGGGGAGCTGTTTTTT. Its protein product is CAWSEPGLTTGELFF. Looking up the rest from reference TRBV30 and TRBJ2-2 gives the full variable domain: SQTIHQWPATLVQPVGSPLSLECTVEGTSNPNLYWYRQAAGRGLQLLFYSVGIGQISSEVPQNLSASRPQDRQFILSSKKLLLSDSGFYLCAWSEPGLTTGELFFGEGSRLTVL.

In this sample, this clone turned up once. This chain links TRBV6-6 with TRBJ1-5; TRBD1 aligns across 7 bases. CDR3 length equals 13 residues. Germline V gene sequence: CDR1 MNHNY, CDR2 SVGAGI (reference sequence). The trim removed 6 bases at V and 4 bases at J, leaving 3 bases unmatched. The CDR3 here is CASRPTGNQPQHF. The CDR3 coding sequence is TGTGCCAGCAGGCCGACAGGGAATCAGCCCCAGCATTTT.

This chain uses TRBV6-5 with TRBJ1-4; D may be TRBD1 (6 bases). The germline CDR1 and CDR2 sequences are MNHEY and SVGAGI. The CDR3 has 13 residues. V dropped 5 bases and J dropped 6 bases, with 10 bases sitting between them. The CDR3 sequence: CASSLTGHEKLFF. CDR3 DNA sequence: TGTGCCAGCAGTCTAACAGGGCATGAAAAACTGTTTTTT.

This chain joins TRBV2 and TRBJ1-5; D might be TRBD1 (5 bases). The ends were cut back, 8 bases at V and 4 bases at J, with 18 bases in the middle. This CDR3 has 15 amino acids. From germline, CDR1 is SNHLY and CDR2 FYNNEI. CDR3 region: CASSRGGGENQPQHF. The CDR3 region has the DNA TGTGCCAGCTCCCGAGGTGGAGGGGAGAATCAGCCCCAGCATTTT.

The gene calls are TRBV3-1 (or the pseudogene TRBV3-2) and TRBJ2-7; 10 nucleotides agree with TRBD2. This CDR3 is built from 21 residues. J lost 3 bases, V lost 1 base, and 21 bases had no gene match. Germline assignment: CDR1 LGHDT and CDR2 YNNKEL (reference sequence). The CDR3 spells CASSQVETVELPSGGDYEQYF. For the CDR3, the DNA is TGTGCCAGCAGCCAAGTAGAGACCGTCGAGCTACCCAGCGGGGGGGACTACGAGCAGTACTTC.

J is TRBJ2-5 and V is TRBV30; 8 bases match TRBD2. Germline CDR1 GTSNPN, CDR2 SVGIG (reference sequence). V was clipped by 0 bases and J by 4 bases; unmatched bases: 13. This CDR3 has 17 amino acids. The CDR3 spells CAWSVLPPSGGRETQYF. The CDR3 DNA sequence: TGTGCCTGGAGTGTACTACCCCCCAGCGGGGGCAGAGAGACCCAGTACTTC.

V and J are TRBV2 and TRBJ2-2; 13 bases are a match to TRBD2. Germline V gives CDR1 SNHLY, CDR2 FYNNEI. The length of the CDR3 is 14 residues. After removal of 9 bases from V and 4 bases from J, the junction contained 2 bases not matched to a gene. CDR3: CARTSGGSTGELFF. CDR3 nucleotide sequence: TGTGCCAGGACTAGCGGGGGGTCCACCGGGGAGCTGTTTTTT.

The V call is TRBV6-1, the J call TRBJ1-5, with D maybe TRBD1 (6 bases). Germline V lookup: CDR1 MNHNS, CDR2 SASEGT. The V end was cut by 3 bases, the J end by 0 bases, with 12 bases between. The CDR3 is 16 amino acids. As DNA, the CDR3 is TGTGCCAGCAGTGACCAAACAGGGTATAGCAATCAGCCCCAGCATTTT. Its translation: CASSDQTGYSNQPQHF.

The chain is built from TRBV18 and TRBJ1-5, with 8 positions matching TRBD1. Germline trimming cut 2 bases from V and 6 bases from J; bases unmatched to any gene: 9. The length of the CDR3 is 16 residues. Germline CDR1 KGHSH, CDR2 LQKENI. CDR3 DNA: TGTGCCAGCTCACCAGTAGGACAGGGAATGGCTCAGCCCCAGCATTTT. This sequence encodes CASSPVGQGMAQPQHF.